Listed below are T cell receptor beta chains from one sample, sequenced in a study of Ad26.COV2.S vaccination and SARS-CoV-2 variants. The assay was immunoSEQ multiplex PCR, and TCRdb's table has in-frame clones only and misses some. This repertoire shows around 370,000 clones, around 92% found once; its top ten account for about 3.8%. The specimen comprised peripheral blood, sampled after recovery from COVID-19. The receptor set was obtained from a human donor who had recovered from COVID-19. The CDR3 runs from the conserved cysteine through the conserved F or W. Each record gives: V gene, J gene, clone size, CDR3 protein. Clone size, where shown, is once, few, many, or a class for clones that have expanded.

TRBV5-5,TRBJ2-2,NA,CASSFSTRDSGELFF
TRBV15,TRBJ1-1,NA,CATSRRKLERNTEAFF
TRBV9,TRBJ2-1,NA,CASSVAGMGSYNEQFF
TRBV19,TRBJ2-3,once,CASSTKPARLDTQYF
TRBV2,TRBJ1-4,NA,CASSATGADNEKLFF
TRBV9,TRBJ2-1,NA,CASSVGTSGGDEQFF
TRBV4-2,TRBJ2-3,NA,CASSQRTSGETPDTQYF
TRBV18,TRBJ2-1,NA,CASSQSSYNEQFF
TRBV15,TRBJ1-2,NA,CATSRDRQGGGGYTF
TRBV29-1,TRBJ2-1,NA,CSVGSGGYNEQFF
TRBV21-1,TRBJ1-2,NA,CASSKERFGVYGYTF
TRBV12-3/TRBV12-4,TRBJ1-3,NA,CATSQPSNTIYF
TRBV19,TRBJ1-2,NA,CASSIRDGANYGYTF
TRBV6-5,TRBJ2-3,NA,CASSYVGPNTDTQYF
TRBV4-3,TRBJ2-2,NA,CASSQALGGDTGELFF
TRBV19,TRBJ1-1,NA,CASSMTVNTEAFF
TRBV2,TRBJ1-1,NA,CASRKGASNTEAFF
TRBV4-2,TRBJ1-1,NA,CASSQWQMNTEAFF
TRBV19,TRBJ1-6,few,CASSMRGMGPLHF
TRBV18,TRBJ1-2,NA,CASSPGGSAGYGYTF
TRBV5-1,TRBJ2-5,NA,CASRVASGRETQYF
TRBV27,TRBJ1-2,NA,CASSQLRDRDYHGYTF
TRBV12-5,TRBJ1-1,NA,CASGPGGVTTEAFF
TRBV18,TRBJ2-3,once,CASSHHEGGHTDTQYF
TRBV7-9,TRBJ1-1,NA,CASSRQGGDTEAFF
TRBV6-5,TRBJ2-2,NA,CASSYSIGMNTGELFF
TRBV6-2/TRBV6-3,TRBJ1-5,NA,CASSYGAGLQPQHF
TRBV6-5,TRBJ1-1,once,CASSYAGEGTEAFF
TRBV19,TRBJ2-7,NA,CASRGGQGRHEQYF
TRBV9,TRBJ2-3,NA,CASSVRGDTQYF
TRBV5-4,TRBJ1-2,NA,CASSPGQGYEAGYTF
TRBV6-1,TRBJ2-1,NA,CASSETNRGRQFF
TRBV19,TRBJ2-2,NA,CASSTRQGSHTGELFF
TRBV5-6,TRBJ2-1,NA,CASSRTGPEQFF
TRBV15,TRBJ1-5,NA,CATSRDRGRDQPQHF
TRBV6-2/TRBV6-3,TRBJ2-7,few,CASSYSTGGNSYEQYF
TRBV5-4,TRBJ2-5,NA,CASSPGGGLGTQYF
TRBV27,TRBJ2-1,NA,CASSLSPTYEQFF
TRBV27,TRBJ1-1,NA,CASSFPGANTEAFF
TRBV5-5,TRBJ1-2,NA,CASNRLGGGEGYTF
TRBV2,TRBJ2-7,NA,CASSAGLAGGYHEQYF
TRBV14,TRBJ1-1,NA,CASSQDNFGPRPFF
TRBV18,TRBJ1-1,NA,CASSPPRQGAQYTEAFF
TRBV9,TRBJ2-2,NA,CASSVLAGGPNGELFF
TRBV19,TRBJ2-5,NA,CASSGGRKETQYF
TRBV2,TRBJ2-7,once,CASSESGVYEQYF
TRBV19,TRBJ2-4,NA,CASSIYRDGNIQYF
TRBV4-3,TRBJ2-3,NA,CASSQGEGFLRTDTQYF
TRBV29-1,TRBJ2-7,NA,CSVRETYEQYF
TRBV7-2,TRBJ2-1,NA,CASSLRAGATTGNEQFF
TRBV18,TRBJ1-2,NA,CASSPGTDGYTF
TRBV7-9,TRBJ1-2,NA,CASSLAVREGPRGYTF
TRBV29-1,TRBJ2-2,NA,CSVVAGVGGELFF
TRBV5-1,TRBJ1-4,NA,CASSLGTMGVREKLFF
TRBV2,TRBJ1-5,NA,CASSGTGDNQPQHF
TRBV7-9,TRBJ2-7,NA,CASSPKRAYEQYF
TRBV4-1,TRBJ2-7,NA,CASSQEPRYEQYF
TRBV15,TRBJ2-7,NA,CATSRGGGLAYEQYF
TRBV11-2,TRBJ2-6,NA,CASSRQAGTGSSGANVLTF